This T cell receptor beta chain was recovered during a study of shared clonotypes between healthy human individuals. Germline V gives CDR1 ENHRY, CDR2 SYGVKD. The CDR3 has 15 amino acids. V shed 2 bases and J 3 bases; nucleotides not matched to a gene: 3. The assay was immunoSEQ multiplex PCR, and TCRdb's table has in-frame clones only and misses some. The profile shows roughly 2,500,000 clones, over 85% of them singletons. This clonotype was sampled from a man aged 18 to 35 in good health. Some clones in this sample may be carry-over from other donors' samples. The gene calls are TRBV10-3 and TRBJ2-3; 9 bases map to TRBD2. The sample comprised naive CD4+ T cells from PBMCs. Described subset: CD45RA+ positively selected. The chain's CDR3 is CAISEVAGGTDTQYF. CDR3 in DNA: TGTGCCATCAGTGAGGTGGCGGGAGGGACAGATACGCAGTATTTT.